This T cell receptor beta chain was profiled in a study of T cell changes during pregnancy in multiple sclerosis. Sequencing was performed with immunoSEQ multiplex PCR; in TCRdb, only in-frame clones are kept and a portion is missing. Among about 52,000 clones, about 92% were seen once, and the ten largest hold around 0.4%. The germline V gene has CDR1 LNHDA and CDR2 SQIVND (reference sequence). Trimming took 6 bases from V and 10 from J; bases not matched to a gene: 7. This CDR3 spans 13 amino acids. The genes are TRBV19 and TRBJ2-1; 9 bases map to TRBD2. This receptor was taken from a female donor with multiple sclerosis, enrolled in a pregnancy study. This specimen consisted of CD4+ T cells from peripheral blood mononuclear cells, obtained before pregnancy. This CDR3 is CASRVSGRYEQFF. CDR3 coding DNA: TGTGCCAGTAGAGTTAGCGGGAGATACGAGCAGTTCTTC.